Listed below are T cell receptor beta chains from one sample, sequenced in a study of CD8+CD57+ T cells in acquired aplastic anemia. TCRdb re-called the reads through MiXCR, storing one row per CDR3 protein. The sample consists of approximately 170,000 distinct CDR3 sequences, about half of them appearing once. The sequencing sample was made of sorted CD4+, CD8+, or CD8+CD57+ T cells (not recorded which) from PBMCs. The receptors were gathered from a human donor in good health, serving as a control. Each CDR3 is given with its conserved first and last residue. A D gene is named only where the DNA matches it firmly. Some rows have no size entry. The others give once, few or many, or a class for an expanded clone.

V gene	D gene	J gene	CDR3 length	clone size	CDR3 protein	CDR3 DNA
TRBV5-5	TRBD1	TRBJ1-1	16	-	CASTRLEPGGATEAFF	TGTGCCAGCACCCGGTTGGAGCCAGGGGGGGCCACTGAAGCTTTCTTT
TRBV7-6	TRBD2	TRBJ2-5	16	-	CASSPSSGRPGETQYF	TGTGCCAGCAGCCCTTCTAGCGGGAGGCCGGGGGAGACCCAGTACTTC
TRBV15	-	TRBJ2-3	20	few	CATSRDGRLADPQGTDTQYF	TGTGCCACCAGCAGAGATGGGCGGCTGGCAGACCCCCAGGGCACAGATACGCAGTATTTT
TRBV7-2	TRBD1	TRBJ1-6	16	-	CASSLKWGQSNSPLHF	TGTGCCAGCAGCTTAAAATGGGGACAGAGTAATTCACCCCTCCACTTT
TRBV6-5	-	TRBJ2-2	13	many	CASRPAEPGELFF	TGTGCCAGCAGACCAGCTGAACCCGGGGAGCTGTTTTTT
TRBV5-1	-	TRBJ1-6	15	few	CASSSQGSYNSPLHF	TGCGCCAGCAGCTCGCAGGGCTCCTATAATTCACCCCTCCACTTT
TRBV7-3	-	TRBJ1-6	13	-	CASREGYNSPLHF	TGTGCCAGCAGAGAGGGATATAATTCACCCCTCCACTTT
TRBV15	TRBD1	TRBJ1-2	16	-	CATSRDQLGQGVGYTF	TGTGCCACCAGCAGAGATCAGTTGGGACAGGGGGTTGGCTACACCTTC
TRBV7-9	-	TRBJ2-7	14	few	CASSLVHIGNEQYF	TGTGCCAGCAGCTTAGTACATATCGGGAACGAGCAGTACTTC
TRBV19	TRBD1	TRBJ1-2	16	once	CASSIAKGQPVGGYTF	TGTGCCAGTAGTATCGCCAAGGGACAGCCCGTAGGTGGCTACACCTTC
TRBV15	-	TRBJ1-2	15	-	CATSRDVGGFYGYTF	TGTGCCACCAGCAGAGACGTTGGAGGATTCTATGGCTACACCTTC
TRBV7-3	-	TRBJ2-7	16	-	CASSWGTYGAAGEQYF	TGTGCCAGCAGCTGGGGTACTTACGGGGCGGCTGGCGAGCAGTACTTC
TRBV5-1	-	TRBJ2-6	18	many	CASSLVGGIPSGANVLTF	TGCGCCAGCAGCTTGGTGGGGGGTATCCCCTCTGGGGCCAACGTCCTGACTTTC
TRBV10-3	-	TRBJ1-2	15	many	CAISEFKGNRFGYTF	TGTGCCATCAGTGAATTTAAGGGGAATCGGTTTGGCTACACCTTC
TRBV7-2	TRBD1	TRBJ1-2	16	-	CASSLAPGQGAPGYTF	TGTGCCAGCAGCTTAGCCCCGGGACAGGGGGCTCCGGGCTACACCTTC
TRBV20-1	TRBD1	TRBJ1-4	16	many	CSARPAAQGAGEKLFF	TGCAGTGCTAGACCCGCTGCACAGGGGGCTGGAGAAAAACTGTTTTTT